The clone carrying this TCR beta chain was seen only once. Its antigen is as yet unknown. Sequencing was performed with immunoSEQ multiplex PCR; in TCRdb, only in-frame clones are kept and a portion is missing. Of approximately 69,000 clones listed, roughly 93% were seen once; the top ten hold roughly 14%. The V gene lost 1 base and the J gene lost 2 bases, with 12 bases spanning the gap. CDR1 is SGHVS, CDR2 FQNEAQ, per germline. This CDR3 is 15 amino acids long. This sample is part of a study of OX40 agonist ivuxolimab in advanced cancers. Overall study results and limits: On average, CD8+ T cells had more expanded clones than CD4+.

The chain joins TRBV7-8 to TRBJ2-7; D perhaps matches TRBD1 (5 bases). The clonotype was recovered from an adult with an advanced solid tumor such as melanoma, head and neck, liver or kidney cancer. Here the sequenced sample was CD4+ or CD8+ T cells sorted from blood, taken in a trial of the OX40 agonist ivuxolimab. CDR3 loop: CASSLEGQVPYEQYF. As DNA, the CDR3 is TGTGCCAGCAGCTTAGAGGGGCAGGTACCCTACGAGCAGTACTTC.